The 30 T cell receptor beta chains below come from one sample, sequenced in a study of T cells in Graves' hyperthyroidism and ophthalmopathy. Regions amplified from RNA transcripts were the TCR beta CDR3 regions. TCR CDR3 regions were first amplified by RT-PCR with HTBI primers. TCRdb recomputed calls from the multiplex PCR reads with MiXCR, one row per CDR3 protein. The data contain 280,000 or so distinct CDR3 sequences, 13% to 15% of them singletons. The sequencing input was blood. The source of these receptors is a woman between 50 and 59 years old with Graves' hyperthyroidism that later progressed to Graves' ophthalmopathy.

This chain links TRBV20-1 with TRBJ1-5, with D perhaps TRBD1 (5 bases). The CDR3 covers 18 residues. Germline CDR1 reads DFQATT; CDR2 reads SNEGSKA (reference sequence). V dropped 5 bases and J dropped 4 bases, with 27 bases sitting between them. The CDR3 region is CSAPSGTSGRALNQPQHF. Here the CDR3 DNA reads TGCAGTGCTCCTTCCGGGACTAGCGGGAGGGCTTTAAATCAGCCCCAGCATTTT.

There are many counts of this clonotype. This rearrangement joins TRBV11-3 to TRBJ1-1, with no clear D. CDR3 length: 14 residues. V was shortened by 1 base and J by 6 bases, with 12 bases between the two germline ends. Germline assignment: CDR1 SGHNT and CDR2 YENEEA. The DNA for the CDR3 is TGTGCCAGCAGCTTAGGTGGGATTCCGTCTGAAGCTTTCTTT. Amino acids: CASSLGGIPSEAFF.

This clonotype was recorded many times. The CDR3 DNA follows: TGTGCCAGCCGCTTCGGGGGCGGCACTGAAGCTTTCTTT. Residues: CASRFGGGTEAFF. The V gene is TRBV6-2 or TRBV6-3, the J gene TRBJ1-1; D is perhaps TRBD1 (6 bases). The CDR3 consists of 13 residues. V was cut by 8 bases and J by 4 bases, with 14 bases left in between. Looked up from germline, CDR1 is MNHEY and CDR2 is SVGEGT.

This clonotype has only one observation. The rearrangement uses TRBV28 and TRBJ2-1; D not certain. Germline CDR1 reads MDHEN; CDR2 reads SYDVKM. CDR3 length equals 16 residues. V was clipped by 6 bases and J by 0 bases, with 15 bases between them. CDR3 nucleotide sequence: TGTGCCAGCAGCCAAGAATTAAGTGGCTCCTACAATGAGCAGTTCTTC. Translated: CASSQELSGSYNEQFF. Combining the CDR3 with reference TRBV28 and TRBJ2-1 gives the whole variable domain DVKVTQSSRYLVKRTGEKVFLECVQDMDHENMFWYRQDPGLGLRLIYFSYDVKMKEKGDIPEGYSVSREKKERFSLILESASTNQTSMYLCASSQELSGSYNEQFFGPGTRLTVL.

This clonotype was counted ten times or more. The V and J genes are TRBV20-1 and TRBJ2-1, with D possibly TRBD2 on 5 matching bases. Trimming took off 2 bases at V and 4 bases at J, with 6 bases between the two ends. This CDR3 is built from 12 residues. Germline V gene data show CDR1 as DFQATT and CDR2 as SNEGSKA (reference sequence). The CDR3, as DNA: TGCAGTGCTAGAACTAGTTACAATGAGCAGTTCTTC. Its translation is CSARTSYNEQFF.

This clonotype was seen ten or more times. The chain employs TRBV9 and TRBJ1-1; D is possibly TRBD1 (6 bases). CDR3 length equals 14 residues. Germline CDR1 SGDLS, CDR2 YYNGEE. Trimming removed 4 bases from V and 1 base from J, with 11 bases in between. In DNA, the CDR3 is TGTGCCAGCAGCCCCACGGACAGGAACACTGAAGCTTTCTTT. Translating gives CASSPTDRNTEAFF.

This clonotype was seen many times. The chain has TRBV7-3 and TRBJ2-3; no clear D gene. The CDR3 covers 14 residues. The V end was cut by 4 bases, the J end by 2 bases, with 10 bases between. Per the germline V gene, CDR1 is SGHTA and CDR2 is FQGTGA. The CDR3 DNA sequence: TGTGCCAGCAGCTCAATGAGTATCACAGATACGCAGTATTTT. Protein product: CASSSMSITDTQYF.

This chain uses TRBV3-1 with TRBJ2-1, with 9 bases aligning to TRBD1. This CDR3 spans 14 amino acids. The ends lost 5 bases at V and 4 bases at J; junction bases unmatched: 3. Germline CDR1 reads LGHDT; CDR2 reads YNNKEL (reference sequence). CDR3 amino acids: CASSTGQGYNEQFF. The CDR3 coding sequence is TGTGCCAGCAGCACGGGACAGGGTTACAATGAGCAGTTCTTC.

The chain links TRBV6-5 to TRBJ1-1; no reliable D call. The germline V and J ends were trimmed by 0 bases and 4 bases, with 12 bases remaining between them. CDR1 and CDR2 (germline): MNHEY, SVGAGI. The CDR3 consists of 15 residues. CDR3 protein: CASSYSRVLGTEAFF. The CDR3 nucleotides read TGTGCCAGCAGTTACTCGAGGGTGCTGGGCACTGAAGCTTTCTTT.

Notes on this clonotype: A read error may explain this, as a much larger clone is one base away. The chain's CDR3 is CSASPPAELSYEQYF. The CDR3 DNA is TGCAGTGCTAGCCCGCCAGCGGAGTTATCCTACGAGCAGTACTTC. The V and J genes are TRBV20-1 and TRBJ2-7; tentatively, D is TRBD2 (5 bases). V lost 3 bases and J 1 base, leaving 16 bases between the germline ends. CDR1 and CDR2 from the germline V gene are DFQATT and SNEGSKA (reference sequence). The CDR3 loop spans 15 amino acids.

Ten or more counts support this clonotype. The CDR3 DNA reads as TGTGCCAGCAGTTCAGATACGGACAGTAATGTCCACAATGAGCAGTTCTTC. Protein sequence: CASSSDTDSNVHNEQFF. The chain links TRBV28 to TRBJ2-1; D is perhaps TRBD1 (6 bases). The CDR3 length is 17 residues. V gave up 4 bases and J gave up 5 bases, with 21 bases separating them. Germline V gene sequence: CDR1 MDHEN, CDR2 SYDVKM.

This clonotype was seen at least ten times. This sequence joins TRBV5-1 and TRBJ1-2; D call uncertain. Germline CDR1 reads SGHRS; CDR2 reads YFSETQ. This CDR3 has 15 residues. The V and J ends lost 6 bases and 3 bases respectively, with 18 bases between them. Written as DNA, the CDR3 is TGCGCCAGCACCTTCGGTGGAGGGCCAGACTATGGCTACACCTTC. It translates to CASTFGGGPDYGYTF.

This clonotype was seen ten or more times. This chain links TRBV4-1 with TRBJ1-1, with no clear D. V was cut by 0 bases and J by 0 bases, with 8 bases left in between. This CDR3 spans 15 amino acids. Germline V CDR1 and CDR2: MGHRA, YSYEKL. CDR3 nucleotides: TGCGCCAGCAGCCAAGAATTAGGTATGAACACTGAAGCTTTCTTT. Translated: CASSQELGMNTEAFF.

This clonotype has at least ten counts. This rearrangement joins TRBV5-1 to TRBJ2-7; no clear D gene. Trimming pared 0 bases from V and 3 bases from J, leaving 16 bases between. This CDR3 region has 16 residues. CDR1 SGHRS and CDR2 YFSETQ come from the germline V gene. CDR3 in DNA: TGCGCCAGCAGCTTGGGAGGCGGCACGCAGCTCTACGAGCAGTACTTC. As protein: CASSLGGGTQLYEQYF.

This clonotype was found a few times. This chain uses TRBV7-6 with TRBJ2-1, with 11 bases that match TRBD2. V was clipped by 5 bases and J by 0 bases; unmatched bases: 15. The CDR3 is 20 residues long. Germline loops: CDR1 SGHVS, CDR2 FNYEAQ. CDR3 residues: CASSSSLAGGPLSSYNEQFF. In nucleotides, the CDR3 is TGTGCCAGCAGCAGTTCATTAGCGGGAGGGCCCCTAAGCTCCTACAATGAGCAGTTCTTC.

Ten or more counts support this clonotype. CDR3 sequence: CASIGARDSNNEQFF. The CDR3 DNA reads TGTGCCAGCATTGGGGCGCGGGACTCGAACAATGAGCAGTTCTTC. The rearrangement uses TRBV2 and TRBJ2-1; D is possibly TRBD2 (6 bases). With 7 bases removed from V and 5 bases from J, the gap between germline ends came to 18 bases. The CDR3 consists of 15 residues. CDR1 is SNHLY and CDR2 is FYNNEI in the germline V gene.

There are many counts of this clonotype. The junction does not match germline at one end; this may be a read error. The J gene is TRBJ1-2, the V gene TRBV2, with 7 nucleotides matching TRBD1. The CDR3 runs to 12 residues. Germline V gene data show CDR1 as SNHLY and CDR2 as FYNNEI. The CDR3 sequence: CTSMDRNYGYTF. The CDR3 nucleotides are TGTACCAGTATGGACAGGAACTATGGCTACACCTTC.

This clonotype has a count of ten or more. This chain links TRBV6-1 with TRBJ2-1, with 9 positions matching TRBD2. The CDR3 has 14 amino acids. Germline lookup yields CDR1 MNHNS and CDR2 SASEGT. With V trimmed by 4 bases and J by 2 bases, 0 bases remained unmatched. CDR3 coding DNA: TGTGCCAGCAGTGCTAGCGGGACCTACAATGAGCAGTTCTTC. Translating gives CASSASGTYNEQFF.

The rearrangement uses TRBV9 and TRBJ1-2, with 7 bases lining up with TRBD1. This CDR3 region has 14 residues. V lost 0 bases to trimming and J lost 3 bases; unmatched junction nucleotides: 2. CDR1 is SGDLS, CDR2 YYNGEE, per germline. The CDR3 reads CASSVVGGDYGYTF. The CDR3 DNA follows: TGTGCCAGCAGCGTAGTAGGGGGCGACTATGGCTACACCTTC.

CDR3 in amino acids: CASRNRGGEKLFF. CDR3 in DNA: TGTGCCAGCAGAAACAGGGGGGGAGAAAAACTGTTTTTT. The chain uses TRBV27 and TRBJ1-4; TRBD1 agrees at 8 bases. The germline V gene encodes CDR1 MNHEY and CDR2 SMNVEV (reference sequence). The J segment lost 8 bases and the V segment lost 6 bases, leaving 5 bases of the junction unmatched. The CDR3 contains 13 residues.

The CDR3 protein is CASSGQSGQGHFGQYF. CDR3 sequence (DNA): TGTGCCAGCAGCGGGCAATCCGGACAGGGGCATTTCGGGCAGTACTTC. The V and J genes are TRBV9 and TRBJ2-7; the match to TRBD1 covers 9 bases. The germline CDR1 and CDR2 sequences are SGDLS and YYNGEE. V trimming: 3 bases; J trimming: 9 bases; junction bases outside the gene matches: 16. The CDR3 loop spans 16 amino acids.

This clonotype was counted ten times or more. The rearrangement links TRBV5-5 to TRBJ2-1; 10 nucleotides line up with TRBD2. Germline CDR1 and CDR2: SGHKS and YYEKEE (reference sequence). With 4 bases clipped from V and 6 bases from J, the junction kept 4 bases outside the gene matches. The CDR3 is 14 residues long. The CDR3: CASSATSGTNEQFF. The CDR3 coding sequence is TGTGCCAGCAGCGCCACTAGCGGGACCAATGAGCAGTTCTTC. The whole variable domain, filled in from reference TRBV5-5 and TRBJ2-1, reads DAGVTQSPTHLIKTRGQQVTLRCSPISGHKSVSWYQQVLGQGPQFIFQYYEKEERGRGNFPDRFSARQFPNYSSELNVNALLLGDSALYLCASSATSGTNEQFFGPGTRLTVL.

CDR3: CASSELPSERANEQFF. The CDR3 nucleotides are TGTGCCAGCAGTGAACTGCCTAGCGAGCGGGCCAATGAGCAGTTCTTC. The chain carries TRBV2 and TRBJ2-1; a possible D gene is TRBD2 (6 bases). The CDR3 is 16 amino acids. The V end lost 2 bases, the J end lost 6 bases, and 17 bases lay between the germline ends. Germline assignment: CDR1 SNHLY and CDR2 FYNNEI.

Many counts were recorded for this clonotype. The genes are TRBV20-1 and TRBJ1-1, with unresolved D. The CDR3 sequence is 12 residues long. Trimming pared 4 bases from V and 1 base from J, leaving 7 bases between. Germline V CDR1 and CDR2: DFQATT, SNEGSKA (reference sequence). The CDR3 nucleotides read TGCAGTGCTAAACGGGGGAACACTGAAGCTTTCTTT. Translating it yields CSAKRGNTEAFF.

There are many counts of this clonotype. The rearrangement joins TRBV28 to TRBJ2-2; D gene ambiguous. The V gene lost 1 base and the J gene lost 9 bases, with 9 bases spanning the gap. CDR1 and CDR2 (germline): MDHEN, SYDVKM. The CDR3 runs to 13 residues. CDR3 sequence reads: CASSLSRSWELFF. The CDR3 DNA reads TGTGCCAGCAGTTTATCTCGCTCTTGGGAGCTGTTTTTT.

This clonotype was seen many times. The chain combines TRBV11-2 with TRBJ2-1; D gene unclear. Per the germline V gene, CDR1 is SGHAT and CDR2 is FQNNGV. The CDR3 runs 14 residues. Trimming took off 7 bases at V and 8 bases at J, with 18 bases between the two ends. The CDR3, as DNA: TGTGCCAGCAAAAGGGCCCCGACGGACGATGAGCAGTTCTTC. Translation: CASKRAPTDDEQFF. Filled out from reference TRBV11-2 and TRBJ2-1, the complete variable domain reads EAGVAQSPRYKIIEKRQSVAFWCNPISGHATLYWYQQILGQGPKLLIQFQNNGVVDDSQLPKDRFSAERLKGVDSTLKIQPAKLEDSAVYLCASKRAPTDDEQFFGPGTRLTVL.

The chain carries TRBV20-1 and TRBJ2-5; D remains unclear. Germline assignment: CDR1 DFQATT and CDR2 SNEGSKA (reference sequence). This CDR3 comprises 11 residues. The germline V and J ends were trimmed by 3 bases and 5 bases, with 7 bases remaining between them. CDR3 nucleotide sequence: TGCAGTGCTAGGGTTAAGGAGACCCAGTACTTC. It encodes CSARVKETQYF.

V and J are TRBV9 and TRBJ1-4; D unclear. Trimming cost V 3 bases and J 0 bases, with 6 bases left between them. Germline CDR1 and CDR2: SGDLS and YYNGEE. CDR3 length equals 14 residues. The CDR3 reads CASSEDTTNEKLFF. CDR3 in DNA: TGTGCCAGCAGCGAGGATACAACTAATGAAAAACTGTTTTTT. Full variable domain (remainder filled in from reference TRBV9 and TRBJ1-4): DSGVTQTPKHLITATGQRVTLRCSPRSGDLSVYWYQQSLDQGLQFLIQYYNGEERAKGNILERFSAQQFPDLHSELNLSSLELGDSALYFCASSEDTTNEKLFFGSGTQLSVL.

This clonotype was detected ten times or more. This chain uses TRBV4-2 with TRBJ2-1, with 9 positions matching TRBD1. The CDR3 is 15 residues long. Germline CDR1 LGHNA, CDR2 YNFKEQ. The junction had 6 bases not matched to a gene; V was cut back by 4 bases and J by 5 bases. This CDR3 reads CASSPGQGTHNEQFF. DNA of the CDR3: TGTGCCAGCAGCCCCGGACAGGGGACACACAATGAGCAGTTCTTC.

This clonotype was observed at least ten times. The chain carries TRBV6-2 or TRBV6-3 and TRBJ2-7, with TRBD2 matching over 7 bases. CDR1 MNHEY and CDR2 SVGEGT come from the germline V gene. V lost 7 bases to trimming and J lost 2 bases; unmatched junction nucleotides: 5. The CDR3 consists of 13 residues. CDR3 protein: CASMGLAAYEQYF. The CDR3 nucleotides read TGTGCCAGCATGGGCCTAGCGGCCTACGAGCAGTACTTC.